This T cell receptor (beta chain) was found in a study of T cells in tuberculosis. Measured with immunoSEQ multiplex PCR; TCRdb has only the in-frame clones, and not every one. Here the sample spans about 20,000 clones, 80% to 90% being singletons. The sequencing sample was made of PBMCs. The clonotype originates from a donor aged 5 to 30 with latent tuberculosis or without tuberculosis infection.

In DNA, the CDR3 is TGTGCCAGTAGTATAGCTGAGGGGGCAACTGAAGCTTTCTTT. Its translation is CASSIAEGATEAFF. The chain employs TRBV19 and TRBJ1-1; 7 bases are shared with TRBD1. This CDR3 region has 14 residues. CDR1 and CDR2 (germline): LNHDA, SQIVND (reference sequence). The trim removed 1 base at V and 5 bases at J, leaving 4 bases unmatched.